What follows are 5 T cell receptor beta chains derived from one specimen sequenced in a study of blood T cell repertoires in COVID-19. TCRdb's copy holds only in-frame clones and misses some; the assay was immunoSEQ multiplex PCR. The profile covers a few hundred thousand clones, with 75% to 85% appearing a single time and approximately 1.5% taken by the ten largest. The specimen was peripheral blood. The origin of the receptors is a woman in her 40s who had recovered from COVID-19.

The rearrangement uses TRBV7-2 and TRBJ2-7, with D possibly TRBD1 on 5 matching bases. Trimming took off 2 bases at V and 3 bases at J, with 14 bases between the two ends. The CDR3 has 15 amino acids. Germline V gene sequence: CDR1 SGHTA, CDR2 FQGNSA. CDR3 sequence reads: CASSLSTGLLYEQYF. CDR3 DNA: TGTGCCAGCAGCTTAAGCACAGGCCTCCTCTACGAGCAGTACTTC.

This chain joins TRBV5-6 and TRBJ2-5, with D possibly being TRBD1 (5 bases). This CDR3 comprises 14 residues. Per germline, CDR1 SGHDT and CDR2 YYEEEE. Trimming took off 0 bases at V and 1 base at J, with 7 bases between the two ends. Written as DNA, the CDR3 is TGTGCCAGCAGCTTGGTCACAGGCCAAGAGACCCAGTACTTC. It encodes CASSLVTGQETQYF. The full variable domain, rest sourced from reference TRBV5-6 and TRBJ2-5, is DAGVTQSPTHLIKTRGQQVTLRCSPKSGHDTVSWYQQALGQGPQFIFQYYEEEERQRGNFPDRFSGHQFPNYSSELNVNALLLGDSALYLCASSLVTGQETQYFGPGTRLLVL.

J is TRBJ2-5 and V is TRBV5-1, with D possibly TRBD1 on 7 matching bases. V dropped 5 bases and J dropped 5 bases, with 13 bases sitting between them. In germline, CDR1 is SGHRS, CDR2 YFSETQ. This CDR3 has 13 residues. The CDR3 coding sequence is TGCGCCAGCAGGAGACCAGGGGGGGAGACCCAGTACTTC. This codes for CASRRPGGETQYF. Filled out from reference TRBV5-1 and TRBJ2-5, the complete variable domain reads KAGVTQTPRYLIKTRGQQVTLSCSPISGHRSVSWYQQTPGQGLQFLFEYFSETQRNKGNFPGRFSGRQFSNSRSEMNVSTLELGDSALYLCASRRPGGETQYFGPGTRLLVL.

This clone came up once. The rearrangement links TRBV7-9 to TRBJ2-7; TRBD1 agrees at 9 bases. CDR1 is SEHNR, CDR2 FQNEAQ, per germline (reference sequence). This CDR3 spans 13 amino acids. Unmatched junction bases numbered 5, after V lost 8 bases and J lost 3 bases. This chain's CDR3 is CASHSTGGYEQYF. The CDR3 DNA sequence: TGTGCCAGCCATTCGACAGGGGGCTACGAGCAGTACTTC.

V and J are TRBV18 and TRBJ2-1, with 9 bases that match TRBD1. Germline loops: CDR1 KGHSH, CDR2 LQKENI. V shed 3 bases and J 8 bases; nucleotides not matched to a gene: 5. CDR3 size: 14 residues. The CDR3 region is CASSPGQGFDEQFF. The CDR3 region has the DNA TGTGCCAGCTCACCGGGACAGGGTTTCGATGAGCAGTTCTTC.